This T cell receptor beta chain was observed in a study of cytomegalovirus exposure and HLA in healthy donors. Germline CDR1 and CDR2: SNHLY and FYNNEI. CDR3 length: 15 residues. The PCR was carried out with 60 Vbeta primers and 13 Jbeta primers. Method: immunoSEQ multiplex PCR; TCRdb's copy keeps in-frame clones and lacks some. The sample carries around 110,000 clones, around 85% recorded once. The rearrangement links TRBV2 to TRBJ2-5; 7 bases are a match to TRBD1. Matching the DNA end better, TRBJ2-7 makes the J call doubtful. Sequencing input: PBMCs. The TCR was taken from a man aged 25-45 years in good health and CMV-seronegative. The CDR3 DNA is TGTGCCAGCACCACCCTACGGGACAGCCTCTACGAGCAGTACTTC. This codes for CASTTLRDSLYEQYF.